The rows below give T cell receptor beta chains drawn from one sample of a study of cytomegalovirus exposure and HLA in healthy donors. TCRdb keeps only in-frame clones here, not all; method: immunoSEQ multiplex PCR. The table includes roughly 310,000 clones, approximately 91% detected once. Sequencing was performed on PBMCs. The source of these receptors is a young man in good health and CMV-seronegative. The CDR3 runs from the conserved cysteine through the conserved F or W. A D gene is named only where the DNA matches it firmly. Size is omitted from some rows. Given values are once, few, many or a class for expanded clones.

J,D,size,V,DNA,CDR3
TRBJ2-7,-,few,TRBV30,TGTGCCTGGACCGATTTTGAGGGAGAGCAGTACTTC,CAWTDFEGEQYF
TRBJ1-2,TRBD1,few,TRBV18,TGTGCCAGCTCACCACAACAGGGGGTGACTAGCTATGGCTACACCTTC,CASSPQQGVTSYGYTF
TRBJ1-1,-,-,TRBV18,TGTGCCAGCTCATCCGACAACCAGAACACTGAAGCTTTCTTT,CASSSDNQNTEAFF
TRBJ1-5,-,-,TRBV1,TGCATCAGCAGAGGGGGCGCCCTCAATCAGCCCCAGCATTTT,CISRGGALNQPQHF
TRBJ1-2,-,-,TRBV6-6,TGTGCCAGCAGTTACGAGGGGGTTCGCGGCTACACCTTC,CASSYEGVRGYTF
TRBJ2-1,-,-,TRBV5-6,TGTGCCAGCAGCCTGAACAGGATTCGCTCCTACAATGAGCAGTTCTTC,CASSLNRIRSYNEQFF
TRBJ1-2,-,-,TRBV2,TGTGCCAGCAGTGACTCCCGGCAGGCTAACTATGGCTACACCTTC,CASSDSRQANYGYTF
TRBJ1-1,-,-,TRBV6-6,TGTGCCAGCAGTTACGCAGGGTCGAACACTGAAGCTTTCTTT,CASSYAGSNTEAFF
TRBJ1-1,-,-,TRBV6-1,TGTGCCAGCAGTGAAACGGGGAACACTGAAGCTTTCTTT,CASSETGNTEAFF
TRBJ1-2,TRBD1,-,TRBV6-6,TGTGCCAGCAGGCTAGGGGGCGAGGGTGGCTACACCTTC,CASRLGGEGGYTF
TRBJ1-1,-,-,TRBV6-6,TGTGCCAGCATTGACCGGGGAGGGAAGAACACTGAAGCTTTCTTT,CASIDRGGKNTEAFF
TRBJ2-1,TRBD1,-,TRBV5-4,TGTGCCAGCAGCTCGACAGGGTACAATGAGCAGTTCTTC,CASSSTGYNEQFF
TRBJ1-2,TRBD1,once,TRBV18,TGTGCCAGCTCCGTGGGACAGAACGGCTACACCTTC,CASSVGQNGYTF
TRBJ1-2,TRBD1,-,TRBV7-9,TGTGCCAGCAGCGGGGCTACAGGGGCGGCTATAGGCTACACCTTC,CASSGATGAAIGYTF
TRBJ2-7,TRBD1,-,TRBV4-1,TGCGCCAGCAGCCAACCCCAGGGGGCTTTCTACGAGCAGTACTTC,CASSQPQGAFYEQYF
TRBJ2-7,-,-,TRBV5-1,TGCGCCAGCAGCTTGGACAACTCCTACGAGCAGTACTTC,CASSLDNSYEQYF
TRBJ2-1,TRBD2,-,TRBV5-1,TGCGCCAGCAGCTTGGCCCGGGGGGGCCTGAATGAGCAGTTCTTC,CASSLARGGLNEQFF
TRBJ2-3,-,few,TRBV6-4,TGTGCCAGCAGCCTAGAGTGGGGGGGCAGCACAGATACGCAGTATTTT,CASSLEWGGSTDTQYF
TRBJ2-3,TRBD1,-,TRBV29-1,TGCAGCGGGCGACAGGGGACAGATACGCAGTATTTT,CSGRQGTDTQYF
TRBJ1-6,-,-,TRBV6-1,TGTGCCAGCAGTGAAGCCAGGGGCTCAGGGTATAATTCACCCCTCCACTTT,CASSEARGSGYNSPLHF
TRBJ1-1,TRBD1,-,TRBV5-1,TGCGCCAGCAGCTGGACGGGACAGGTCGGAACTGAAGCTTTCTTT,CASSWTGQVGTEAFF
TRBJ2-7,-,-,TRBV27,TGTGCCAGCAGTTTATCGGGCGGGCCCTCCTACGAGCAGTACTTC,CASSLSGGPSYEQYF
TRBJ2-1,TRBD2,-,TRBV9,TGTGCCAGCAGCGTAGCAAGGGGACTAGCGGGGGAAGGTGAGCAGTTCTTC,CASSVARGLAGEGEQFF
TRBJ1-4,-,-,TRBV5-1,TGCGCCAGCAGCTCGGGGCTAATCGTGAAAGGGGGTGAAAAACTGTTTTTT,CASSSGLIVKGGEKLFF
TRBJ1-4,TRBD1,-,TRBV4-1,TGCGCCAGCAGCCCGACAGGGGTTAGTGGTGAAAAACTGTTTTTT,CASSPTGVSGEKLFF
TRBJ2-3,TRBD1,-,TRBV6-1,TGTGCCAGCAGTGCAGGGACAGCCTATTTGGATACGCAGTATTTT,CASSAGTAYLDTQYF
TRBJ1-5,-,-,TRBV6-5,TGTGCCAGCAGTCCGCGGGGGGATTATCTGCCCCAGCATTTT,CASSPRGDYLPQHF
TRBJ2-1,-,once,TRBV21-1,TGTGCCAGCAGCCCGTCGGGACTACCCACGGAGTACAATGAGCAGTTCTTC,CASSPSGLPTEYNEQFF
TRBJ1-2,-,-,TRBV6-6,TGTGCCAGCAGTTACCTTAGACAGATCCCGGATGGCTACACCTTC,CASSYLRQIPDGYTF
TRBJ1-2,-,-,TRBV15,TGTGCCACCAGCAGATCGGGGTTGAACACCTTC,CATSRSGLNTF
TRBJ2-6,-,-,TRBV4-2,TGTGCCAGCAGCCAGTCACAGGTGTACCCTGGGGCCAACGTCCTGACTTTC,CASSQSQVYPGANVLTF
TRBJ1-2,TRBD1,few,TRBV5-1,TGCGCCAGCACCCAGGGACAGGGCGCTAACTATGGCTACACCTTC,CASTQGQGANYGYTF
TRBJ2-7,-,-,TRBV6-1,TGTGCCAGCAGTGACGAAGGACACGGGTTGTACGAGCAGTACTTC,CASSDEGHGLYEQYF
TRBJ2-6,-,-,TRBV10-1,TGCGCCAGCAGTGGGGGCCACTCTGGGGCCAACGTCCTGACTTTC,CASSGGHSGANVLTF
TRBJ2-7,TRBD2,-,TRBV19,TGTGCCAGTAGTGGACCCGGGACTAGCGGGAACTACGAGCAGTACTTC,CASSGPGTSGNYEQYF
TRBJ1-1,-,-,TRBV9,TGTGCCAGCAGCGGAAAACAGGGAGTGTACACTGAAGCTTTCTTT,CASSGKQGVYTEAFF
TRBJ2-3,TRBD2,-,TRBV7-2,TGTGCCAGCAGCTTAGCCGGGACTAGTAAAAAATTGGGTACGCAGTATTTT,CASSLAGTSKKLGTQYF
TRBJ1-4,-,few,TRBV16,TGTGCCAGCAGCCGAGTTCGCGGGACTAATGAAAAACTGTTTTTT,CASSRVRGTNEKLFF
TRBJ2-1,TRBD2,once,TRBV6-5,TGTGCCAGCAGTAGACCAGGGAGGGAGAATGAGCAGTTCTTC,CASSRPGRENEQFF
TRBJ2-7,TRBD1,-,TRBV4-1,TGCGCCAGCAGCCAAGGGGACAGGGGACTTGACTACGAGCAGTACTTC,CASSQGDRGLDYEQYF
TRBJ1-2,TRBD1,-,TRBV5-1,TGCGCCAGCAACTCCGGGACAGACTATGGCTACACCTTC,CASNSGTDYGYTF
TRBJ1-2,TRBD1,-,TRBV6-1,TGTGCCAGCGGACAGGGGGGCTATGGCTACACCTTC,CASGQGGYGYTF
TRBJ1-2,-,-,TRBV11-2,TGTGCCAGCAGCTCGCAGGGCAGGGTTGCTCATGGCTACACCTTC,CASSSQGRVAHGYTF
TRBJ1-6,-,-,TRBV15,TGTGCCACCAGCACTATGATCACGGAGCCTCTAAATTCACCCCTCCACTTT,CATSTMITEPLNSPLHF
TRBJ1-1,TRBD1,-,TRBV7-9,TGTGCCAGCAGCCCCCAAGGGGGCCACACTGAAGCTTTCTTT,CASSPQGGHTEAFF
TRBJ2-3,TRBD2,-,TRBV7-2,TGTGCCAGCAGCAGTCGGGGGGGCACAGATACGCAGTATTTT,CASSSRGGTDTQYF
TRBJ2-7,-,-,TRBV5-4,TGTGCCAGCAGCAAGGACTGGGACACCACCTACGAGCAGTACTTC,CASSKDWDTTYEQYF
TRBJ2-3,TRBD2,-,TRBV10-3,TGTGCCATCAGTGCCGGGACTAGCGGGGGGTCCAGCACAGATACGCAGTATTTT,CAISAGTSGGSSTDTQYF
TRBJ1-2,-,once,TRBV6-6,TGTGCCAGCAGCCAATATGGGACTGGGAACTATGGCTACACCTTC,CASSQYGTGNYGYTF
TRBJ1-2,-,once,TRBV4-1,TGCGCCAGCAGACTGGACGGGTGGACACCGTCTAACTATGGCTACACCTTC,CASRLDGWTPSNYGYTF
TRBJ2-1,TRBD2,-,TRBV5-1,TGCGCCAGCAGCAAACTAGCGGGATCCTACAATGAGCAGTTCTTC,CASSKLAGSYNEQFF
TRBJ2-1,TRBD1,-,TRBV7-9,TGTGCCAGCAGCCAACCCGGGACAGGGTACAATGAGCAGTTCTTC,CASSQPGTGYNEQFF
TRBJ1-1,-,-,TRBV29-1,TGCAGCGTTGAGAGAAACACTGAAGCTTTCTTT,CSVERNTEAFF
TRBJ1-3,-,-,TRBV10-2,TGCGCCAGCATGAGGGACAATGGAAACACCATATATTTT,CASMRDNGNTIYF
TRBJ1-2,-,-,TRBV7-9,TGTGCCAGCAGCTTAGTAGGTGGCAGTCTTCGGGCCTTC,CASSLVGGSLRAF
TRBJ1-6,TRBD1,few,TRBV30,TGTGCCTGGAGTGGGGGCAGGGGGAATTCACCCCTCCACTTT,CAWSGGRGNSPLHF